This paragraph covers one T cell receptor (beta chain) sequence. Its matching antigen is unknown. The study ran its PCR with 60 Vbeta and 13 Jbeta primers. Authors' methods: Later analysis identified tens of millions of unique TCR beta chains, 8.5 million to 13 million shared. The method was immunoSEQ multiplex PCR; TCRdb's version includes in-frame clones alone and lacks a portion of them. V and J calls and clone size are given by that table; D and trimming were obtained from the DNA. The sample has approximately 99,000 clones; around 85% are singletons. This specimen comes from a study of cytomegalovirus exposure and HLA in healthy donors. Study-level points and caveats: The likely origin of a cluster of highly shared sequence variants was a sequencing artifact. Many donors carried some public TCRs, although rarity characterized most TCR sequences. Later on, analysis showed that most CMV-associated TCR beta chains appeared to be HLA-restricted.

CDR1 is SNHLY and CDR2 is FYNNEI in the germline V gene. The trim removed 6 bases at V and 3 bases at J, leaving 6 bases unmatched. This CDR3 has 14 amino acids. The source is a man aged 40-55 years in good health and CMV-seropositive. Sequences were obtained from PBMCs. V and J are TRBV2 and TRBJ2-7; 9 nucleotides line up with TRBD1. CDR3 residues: CASSRGQGIYEQYF. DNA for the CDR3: TGTGCCAGCAGCAGAGGACAGGGGATCTACGAGCAGTACTTC.